This passage covers 14 T cell receptor beta chains from one sample sequenced in a study of T cell clonality in common variable immunodeficiency. Generated by immunoSEQ multiplex PCR, the TCRdb table keeps only in-frame clones and is missing some. This sample includes 50,000 to 70,000 clones with no singletons; its ten biggest clones take up 0.65% to 1%. Sequencing used peripheral blood mononuclear cells. Source of these receptors: a person between 18 and 75 years old in good health.

At least ten counts were recorded for this clone. The CDR3 loop is CASTGTGDWDGYTF. The part of the CDR3 DNA that was read is TGTGCCAGTACCGGGACAGGGGATTGGGATGGC. The chain combines TRBV19 with TRBJ1-2; 10 nucleotides align to TRBD1. The CDR3 end is not reached by the read, which stops 3 residues before it; the germline J gene fills it in. The CDR3 has 14 residues. Losses at the gene ends were 7 bases for V and 6 bases for J; bases not matched to a gene: 8. CDR1 is LNHDA, CDR2 SQIVND, per germline (reference sequence).

Comments on this clone: At one end the junction does not follow the germline gene, possibly because of a read error. Coverage ceases 3 residues before the CDR3 finishes, and the germline J gene fills in the end. Different DNA sequences within this sample yield the same CDR3. The chain has TRBV29-1 and TRBJ1-3, with 11 bases lining up with TRBD1. This CDR3 is built from 16 residues. Germline V gene lookup returns CDR1 SQVTM and CDR2 ANQGSEA. The covered CDR3 bases are TGCAGCGTAGCAGGACAGGGGGCGTCGGACGGAAACACT. Translated, it gives CSVAGQGASDGNT. The CDR3 in full is CSVAGQGASDGNTIYF.

The sample holds many counts of this clone. Read sequence stops 3 residues before the CDR3 end, and the germline J gene provides the missing end. The rearrangement joins TRBV20-1 to TRBJ1-6; 8 bases fit TRBD1. With V trimmed by 5 bases and J by 10 bases, 7 bases remained unmatched. This CDR3 has 13 amino acids. The germline V gene has CDR1 DFQATT and CDR2 SNEGSKA (reference sequence). Partial CDR3 DNA: TGCAGTGCTCAGGACAGGGCGAACTCACCC. It is translated as CSAQDRANSP. The full CDR3 protein reads CSAQDRANSPLHF.

This clone was recorded at least ten times. Read data end 3 residues before the CDR3 end; the end is taken from the germline J gene. The chain couples TRBV4-1 to TRBJ1-1; D ambiguous. CDR1 MGHRA and CDR2 YSYEKL come from the germline V gene. The ends were cut back, 3 bases at V and 3 bases at J, with 11 bases in the middle. This CDR3 comprises 14 residues. The CDR3 loop reads CASSHRGGDTEAFF. The covered CDR3 bases are TGCGCCAGCAGCCATCGGGGAGGCGACACTGAA.

This clone was detected ten times or more. The read ends 3 residues before the CDR3 terminus; that terminus is restored from the germline J gene. The rearrangement links TRBV29-1 to TRBJ1-3; TRBD1 matches 10 bases. CDR3 length: 14 residues. CDR1 and CDR2 (germline): SQVTM, ANQGSEA. V dropped 4 bases and J dropped 6; count of bases not matched to a gene: 6. CDR3 loop: CSVATGTGVNTIYF. Partial CDR3 DNA: TGCAGCGTTGCAACCGGGACAGGGGTAAACACC.

This clone was counted many times. At one end the junction does not follow the germline gene, possibly because of a read error. The DNA ends 3 residues before the CDR3 does, and the rest of the CDR3 is filled in from the germline J gene. V usage is TRBV5-1 and J usage is TRBJ1-1, with D possibly TRBD1 on 5 matching bases. Germline V gene sequence: CDR1 SGHRS, CDR2 YFSETQ. The CDR3 is made up of 15 amino acids. CDR3 sequence: CASSLDTGLNTEAFF. Partial CDR3 DNA: TGCGCCAGCAGCTTGGATACAGGTCTGAATACTGAA.

There are many counts of this clone. The CDR3 goes on 3 residues after the read ends, and that part is filled in from the germline J gene. V gene TRBV19 combines with J gene TRBJ1-5; 8 bases line up with TRBD1. Germline CDR1 and CDR2: LNHDA and SQIVND (reference sequence). The CDR3 length is 17 residues. Unmatched junction bases numbered 8, after V lost 3 bases and J lost 1 base. CDR3 protein: CASSIRETGVSNQPQHF. CDR3 DNA, as far as it was read: TGTGCCAGTAGTATCAGAGAGACAGGGGTGAGCAATCAGCCC.

This clone was seen repeatedly, ten times or more. Sequencing ends 3 residues short of the CDR3 end; the germline J gene provides the rest. This chain joins TRBV4-1 and TRBJ2-5; unclear D gene. Trimming removed 1 base from V and 0 bases from J, with 3 bases in between. Per germline, CDR1 MGHRA and CDR2 YSYEKL. This CDR3 comprises 13 residues. CDR3 DNA, as far as it was read: TGCGCCAGCAGCCAAGCTGACCAAGAGACC. Residues: CASSQADQET. The full CDR3 reads CASSQADQETQYF.

This clone appeared many times. The read halts 3 residues ahead of the CDR3 end, with the missing end drawn from the germline J gene. This chain connects TRBV2 to TRBJ1-5; D is possibly TRBD1 (5 bases). The CDR3 length is 13 residues. Germline assignment: CDR1 SNHLY and CDR2 FYNNEI. V was trimmed by 8 bases and J by 5 bases, leaving 13 bases between them. CDR3 DNA (partial): TGTGCCAGCCTGGCGGGGCCAGATCAGCCC. Residues: CASLAGPDQP. The full CDR3 is CASLAGPDQPQHF. The entire variable domain, with the rest obtained from reference TRBV2 and TRBJ1-5, is as follows: EPEVTQTPSHQVTQMGQEVILRCVPISNHLYFYWYRQILGQKVEFLVSFYNNEISEKSEIFDDQFSVERPDGSNFTLKIRSTKLEDSAMYFCASLAGPDQPQHFGDGTRLSIL.

In its sample, this clone was seen many times. The part of the CDR3 DNA that was read is TGTGCCAGCAGTGAAGGACAGGGGGTTCAGCCC. Residues: CASSEGQGVQP. From start to end, the CDR3 is CASSEGQGVQPQHF. This rearrangement joins TRBV6-1 to TRBJ1-5; 9 bases are a match to TRBD1. The read gets to within 3 residues of the CDR3 end, and the germline J gene fills in the rest. V shed 1 base, J shed 6 bases, and the junction held 1 base outside the gene matches. Germline assignment: CDR1 MNHNS and CDR2 SASEGT. CDR3 size: 14 residues.

This clone was counted a few times. The CDR3 is cut off 3 residues early in the read; its end comes from the germline J gene. The chain uses TRBV2 and TRBJ2-3; TRBD1 might be the D (6 bases). The CDR3 has 13 amino acids. The germline V gene has CDR1 SNHLY and CDR2 FYNNEI. The part of the CDR3 DNA that was read is TGTGCCAGCAGTGGGACAGAAAATCAGCCG. Translation gives CASSGTENQP. In full, the CDR3 is CASSGTENQPQYF.

This clone was detected only a few times. The CDR3 is cut off 3 residues early in the read; its end comes from the germline J gene. The chain uses TRBV5-1 and TRBJ2-4, with a possible D match to TRBD1 (6 bases). The CDR3 totals 15 residues. Germline V gives CDR1 SGHRS, CDR2 YFSETQ. CDR3 protein: CASSLMGALNYGQYF. The DNA read from the CDR3 is TGCGCCAGCAGCTTGATGGGGGCGCTTAACTATGGT.

This clone came up many times. CDR3 in amino acids: CAIGSAGGPVEQYF. Incomplete CDR3 DNA: TGTGCCATCGGATCAGCGGGAGGGCCCGTCGAG. The chain links TRBV10-3 to TRBJ2-7; 10 bases are a match to TRBD2. The read finishes 3 residues shy of the CDR3 end, and the germline J gene is used to complete it. J lost 6 bases, V lost 8 bases, and 10 bases had no gene match. Germline-derived CDR1 and CDR2 are ENHRY and SYGVKD. The CDR3 runs 14 residues.

This clone was observed a handful of times. The read falls 3 residues short of the CDR3 end, and the missing part is taken from the germline J gene. The chain employs TRBV10-2 and TRBJ1-1; 11 bases agree with TRBD1. The CDR3 consists of 15 residues. Germline V gives CDR1 WSHSY, CDR2 SAAADI. J was trimmed by 7 bases and V by 3 bases; bases with no gene match: 7. The CDR3 loop reads CASSERGQGDNEAFF. The covered CDR3 bases are TGCGCCAGCAGTGAACGGGGACAGGGGGATAATGAA.